Presented here are 23 T cell receptor beta chains from one specimen sequenced in a study of Graves' ophthalmopathy and Graves' hyperthyroidism. CDR3 regions of TCR beta were amplified from RNA transcripts. First-round RT-PCR used HTBI primers; second-round multiplex PCR followed. One entry per CDR3 protein results from TCRdb running MiXCR on the multiplex PCR reads. Among hundreds of thousands of distinct CDR3 sequences listed, about a fifth were seen once. Material for sequencing was peripheral blood. The receptors come from a woman between 18 and 29 years old with stable Graves' hyperthyroidism. Some clones in this sample may be carry-over from other donors' samples.

This rearrangement joins TRBV11-2 to TRBJ1-2; 7 bases align to TRBD1. Germline V CDR1 and CDR2: SGHAT, FQNNGV. V gave up 4 bases and J gave up 2 bases; unmatched junction bases: 13. The CDR3 runs 17 residues. The CDR3 coding sequence is TGTGCCAGCAGCTCTTACAGGGGCCCCATTACAAACTATGGCTACACCTTC. Its protein is CASSSYRGPITNYGYTF.

This clonotype has more than one count but fewer than ten. This chain connects TRBV6-4 to TRBJ1-6, with 9 bases aligning to TRBD1. The trim removed 7 bases at V and 13 bases at J, leaving 11 bases unmatched. CDR3 length: 14 residues. Germline CDR1 reads MRHNA; CDR2 reads SNTAGT. CDR3 in DNA: TGTGCCAGCACCCTGGACAGGGGCCATTATCCCCTCCACTTT. Protein sequence: CASTLDRGHYPLHF.

This clonotype was found many times. J is TRBJ1-2 and V is TRBV12-3 or TRBV12-4, with D maybe TRBD1 (6 bases). CDR3 length equals 14 residues. With 2 bases removed from V and 3 bases from J, the gap between germline ends came to 10 bases. Here the CDR3 DNA reads TGTGCCAGCAGTTTAAACAGGGCAGACTATGGCTACACCTTC. It encodes CASSLNRADYGYTF.

This clonotype was recorded many times. The chain employs TRBV7-2 and TRBJ2-7; 8 nucleotides agree with TRBD1. Trimming at V came to 10 bases and at J to 5 bases, leaving 10 bases not matched to a gene. CDR3 length equals 13 residues. The germline V gene encodes CDR1 SGHTA and CDR2 FQGNSA. The CDR3 bases are TGTGCCACTTCTCGGCAGGGGGCGGACGAGCAGTACTTC. Translating gives CATSRQGADEQYF.

The V call is TRBV2, the J call TRBJ1-3; perhaps TRBD1 as D (5 bases). CDR3 length equals 16 residues. The V end lost 0 bases, the J end lost 3 bases, and 12 bases lay between the germline ends. CDR1 and CDR2 (germline): SNHLY, FYNNEI. The CDR3 nucleotides read TGTGCCAGCAGTGAAGCGCATGGGGGGGGTGGAAACACCATATATTTT. It yields the protein CASSEAHGGGGNTIYF. The full variable domain, with the rest looked up from reference TRBV2 and TRBJ1-3, is EPEVTQTPSHQVTQMGQEVILRCVPISNHLYFYWYRQILGQKVEFLVSFYNNEISEKSEIFDDQFSVERPDGSNFTLKIRSTKLEDSAMYFCASSEAHGGGGNTIYFGEGSWLTVV.

J is TRBJ1-5 and V is TRBV19, with D tentatively TRBD1 (5 bases). This CDR3 is built from 13 residues. Trimming shortened V by 7 bases and J by 4 bases, and 11 bases separated the two germline ends. Looked up from germline, CDR1 is LNHDA and CDR2 is SQIVND (reference sequence). CDR3 in amino acids: CASIEAGNQPQHF. In DNA form, the CDR3 reads TGTGCCAGTATCGAAGCAGGGAATCAGCCCCAGCATTTT.

This clonotype appeared a few times. The chain couples TRBV24-1 to TRBJ1-2; a possible D gene is TRBD1 (6 bases). Trimming took off 4 bases at V and 8 bases at J, with 13 bases between the two ends. Germline assignment: CDR1 KGHDR and CDR2 SFDVKD. The CDR3 is made up of 13 amino acids. CDR3 sequence reads: CATSEPNRDGYTF. In DNA, the CDR3 is TGTGCCACCAGTGAGCCCAACAGGGACGGCTACACCTTC.

This clonotype was seen at least ten times. The chain joins TRBV25-1 to TRBJ2-2; TRBD1 agrees at 12 bases. The CDR3 sequence is 18 residues long. Germline trimming cut 5 bases from V and 6 bases from J; bases unmatched to any gene: 13. Germline V CDR1 and CDR2: MGHDK, SYGVNS. The CDR3 loop reads CASSSFTGTGGIAGELFF. Here the CDR3 DNA reads TGTGCCAGCAGTTCATTTACCGGGACAGGGGGCATCGCCGGGGAGCTGTTTTTT.

This clonotype has at least ten counts. This sequence joins TRBV19 and TRBJ2-7, with a weak D call TRBD2 (6 bases). V was cut by 3 bases and J by 3 bases, with 6 bases left in between. Germline CDR1 reads LNHDA; CDR2 reads SQIVND (reference sequence). There are 12 residues in the CDR3. CDR3 coding DNA: TGTGCCAGTAGTATGCGGGGCTACGAGCAGTACTTC. Protein: CASSMRGYEQYF.

At least ten counts were recorded for this clonotype. The rearrangement uses TRBV6-1 and TRBJ2-5; 7 bases are shared with TRBD1. V lost 4 bases and J lost 4; bases outside the gene matches: 9. CDR3 length equals 15 residues. The V gene's germline CDR1 is MNHNS and CDR2 SASEGT. In nucleotides, the CDR3 is TGTGCCAGCAGTGGCCGACAGGGAAGTCGAGAGACCCAGTACTTC. It is translated as CASSGRQGSRETQYF.

There are many counts of this clonotype. The chain recombines TRBV6-1 with TRBJ2-2; D call uncertain. CDR3 size: 13 residues. The V gene lost 6 bases and the J gene lost 3 bases, with 8 bases spanning the gap. Looked up from germline, CDR1 is MNHNS and CDR2 is SASEGT. The CDR3 DNA is TGTGCCAGCAGAATACACGACACCGGGGAGCTGTTTTTT. Protein product: CASRIHDTGELFF.

This clonotype occurred many times. The CDR3 here is CASSVTSGTYEQYF. As DNA, the CDR3 is TGTGCCAGCAGCGTGACTAGCGGTACCTACGAGCAGTACTTC. The chain joins TRBV9 to TRBJ2-7; 9 bases match TRBD2. The CDR3 consists of 14 residues. Trimming removed 2 bases from V and 2 bases from J; junction bases left unmatched: 2. Germline CDR1 is SGDLS and CDR2 is YYNGEE.

This clonotype came up many times. This rearrangement joins TRBV27 to TRBJ1-2; 7 bases are a match to TRBD1. Losses at the gene ends were 6 bases for V and 5 bases for J; bases not matched to a gene: 9. This CDR3 contains 14 residues. Germline lookup yields CDR1 MNHEY and CDR2 SMNVEV (reference sequence). The CDR3 nucleotides are TGTGCCAGCAGCAACCAGGGGGGCTCTTATGGCTACACCTTC. Protein product: CASSNQGGSYGYTF.

This clonotype was observed at least ten times. The CDR3 loop reads CASSMELTSTYEQYF. The CDR3 DNA follows: TGTGCCAGCAGCATGGAACTGACTAGTACCTACGAGCAGTACTTC. This sequence joins TRBV7-2 and TRBJ2-7; D is possibly TRBD2 (6 bases). The CDR3 loop spans 15 amino acids. Germline CDR1 and CDR2: SGHTA and FQGNSA. V was clipped by 5 bases and J by 2 bases, with 16 bases between them.

Ten or more counts support this clonotype. The rearrangement links TRBV7-8 to TRBJ2-7, with 8 bases fitting TRBD2. The CDR3 totals 15 residues. Germline V gene lookup returns CDR1 SGHVS and CDR2 FQNEAQ. Trimming at V came to 2 bases and at J to 3 bases, leaving 6 bases not matched to a gene. DNA of the CDR3: TGTGCCAGCAGCTTACCTGGCGGGAGGAACTACGAGCAGTACTTC. Residues: CASSLPGGRNYEQYF.

This clonotype was seen once. The V gene is TRBV25-1, the J gene TRBJ1-1, with a possible D match to TRBD1 (5 bases). CDR3 length equals 15 residues. Germline V gene data show CDR1 as MGHDK and CDR2 as SYGVNS. V was shortened by 2 bases and J by 3 bases, with 13 bases between the two germline ends. DNA of the CDR3: TGTGCCAGCAGTGAAGCAGAGGGACCCCACACTGAAGCTTTCTTT. It codes for CASSEAEGPHTEAFF. Combining the CDR3 with reference TRBV25-1 and TRBJ1-1 gives the whole variable domain EADIYQTPRYLVIGTGKKITLECSQTMGHDKMYWYQQDPGMELHLIHYSYGVNSTEKGDLSSESTVSRIRTEHFPLTLESARPSHTSQYLCASSEAEGPHTEAFFGQGTRLTVV.

This clonotype turned up a few times. The chain couples TRBV27 to TRBJ2-2; TRBD1 aligns across 8 bases. CDR1 is MNHEY, CDR2 SMNVEV, per germline (reference sequence). The length of the CDR3 is 13 residues. With 4 bases clipped from V and 5 bases from J, the junction kept 0 bases outside the gene matches. The CDR3 bases are TGTGCCAGCAGTTGGACAGGGACCGGGGAGCTGTTTTTT. Translating it yields CASSWTGTGELFF.

There are many counts of this clonotype. The J gene is TRBJ2-5, the V gene TRBV7-8; D not resolved. CDR3 size: 13 residues. CDR1 is SGHVS, CDR2 FQNEAQ, per germline. With 5 bases removed from V and 4 bases from J, the gap between germline ends came to 11 bases. CDR3 sequence: CASSPMIGETQYF. The CDR3 DNA is TGTGCCAGCAGCCCGATGATAGGAGAGACCCAGTACTTC.

The rearrangement joins TRBV28 to TRBJ1-5; 8 positions match TRBD1. Germline V gene lookup returns CDR1 MDHEN and CDR2 SYDVKM. The CDR3 covers 16 residues. Losses at the gene ends were 5 bases for V and 4 bases for J; bases not matched to a gene: 10. CDR3 nucleotides: TGTGCCAGCAGTCCAGGGGGCTCGAACTTTAATCAGCCCCAGCATTTT. Translation gives CASSPGGSNFNQPQHF.

The chain employs TRBV19 and TRBJ2-5, with 7 bases aligning to TRBD1. The CDR3 sequence is 13 residues long. CDR1 LNHDA and CDR2 SQIVND come from the germline V gene (reference sequence). V gave up 4 bases and J gave up 5 bases; unmatched junction bases: 4. CDR3 residues: CASSNRGMETQYF. In DNA, the CDR3 is TGTGCCAGTAGTAACAGGGGAATGGAGACCCAGTACTTC.

V gene TRBV25-1 combines with J gene TRBJ1-1, with no clear D. V was trimmed by 4 bases and J by 11 bases, leaving 11 bases between them. This CDR3 contains 11 residues. The germline gives CDR1 MGHDK, CDR2 SYGVNS. For the CDR3, the DNA is TGTGCCAGCAGTGGGGGAGATTGGGCTTTCTTT. Its protein product is CASSGGDWAFF.

There are many counts of this clonotype. The chain carries TRBV28 and TRBJ1-5; D not certain. The CDR3 length is 13 residues. The V end lost 4 bases, the J end lost 4 bases, and 8 bases lay between the germline ends. CDR1 and CDR2 from the germline V gene are MDHEN and SYDVKM. The CDR3 sequence is CASSSRFNQPQHF. The CDR3 DNA follows: TGTGCCAGCAGTTCGCGTTTTAATCAGCCCCAGCATTTT.

This chain joins TRBV2 and TRBJ2-2; D is undetermined. Germline CDR1 SNHLY, CDR2 FYNNEI. The CDR3 is made up of 14 amino acids. Trimming shortened V by 10 bases and J by 0 bases, and 12 bases separated the two germline ends. The CDR3 sequence is CATKGNANTGELFF. The CDR3 DNA sequence: TGTGCCACGAAGGGAAACGCGAACACCGGGGAGCTGTTTTTT.